These 32 T cell receptor beta chains originate from one sample sequenced in a study of a mutant IDH1 vaccine in newly diagnosed glioma. Measured with immunoSEQ multiplex PCR; TCRdb has only the in-frame clones, and not every one. The sample holds tens of thousands of clones, roughly 82% seen once. Their antigen targets remain unknown. Indicated time point: week 47, end of study. What each vaccine dose contained was 300 ug of mutant IDH1 20-mer peptide, accompanied by topical imiquimod. The sequenced sample was PBMCs, obtained from a glioma patient whose treatment included an IDH1 peptide vaccine. The receptors originated from a man aged 18 to 29 with glioma. Some clones in this sample may be carry-over from other donors' samples.

V and J are TRBV27 and TRBJ1-6, with TRBD1 as a possible D gene (5 bases). This CDR3 has 14 amino acids. V lost 8 bases to trimming and J lost 7 bases, with 15 bases between them. CDR1 MNHEY and CDR2 SMNVEV come from the germline V gene (reference sequence). DNA for the CDR3: TGTGCCAGCTCAAACCGGGGCCACAATTCACCCCTCCACTTT. Protein product: CASSNRGHNSPLHF.

CDR3 DNA: TGTGCCAGCAGCTTGGAGGGTAGTCTCACAGATACGCAGTATTTT. Its protein is CASSLEGSLTDTQYF. J is TRBJ2-3 and V is TRBV5-4, with D uncertain. The CDR3 has 15 residues. V gave up 0 bases and J gave up 2 bases, with 10 bases separating them. Germline V gene sequence: CDR1 SGHNT, CDR2 YYREEE (reference sequence).

This rearrangement joins TRBV15 to TRBJ1-2; D unresolved. V was trimmed by 1 base and J by 1 base, leaving 13 bases between them. This CDR3 is built from 16 residues. Germline V lookup: CDR1 LNHNV, CDR2 YYDKDF (reference sequence). CDR3 DNA sequence: TGTGCCACCAGCAGAGGGGAGAGGCTGATTAACTATGGCTACACCTTC. This encodes CATSRGERLINYGYTF. Together with reference TRBV15 and TRBJ1-2, the CDR3 gives the full variable domain: DAMVIQNPRYQVTQFGKPVTLSCSQTLNHNVMYWYQQKSSQAPKLLFHYYDKDFNNEADTPDNFQSRRPNTSFCFLDIRSPGLGDTAMYLCATSRGERLINYGYTFGSGTRLTVV.

The V and J genes are TRBV27 and TRBJ2-1; D possibly corresponds to TRBD1 (5 bases). CDR3 length: 14 residues. The germline V and J ends were trimmed by 5 bases and 4 bases, with 12 bases remaining between them. Germline CDR1 is MNHEY and CDR2 is SMNVEV (reference sequence). The CDR3 DNA sequence: TGTGCCAGCAGTCCAGGCGACAGATACAATGAGCAGTTCTTC. Translated, it gives CASSPGDRYNEQFF.

The chain recombines TRBV25-1 with TRBJ1-1; 9 bases match TRBD1. Germline CDR1 MGHDK, CDR2 SYGVNS. The CDR3 covers 17 residues. V shed 6 bases and J 5 bases; nucleotides not matched to a gene: 16. The CDR3 sequence: CASSARTGEKGGTEAFF. The CDR3 bases are TGTGCCAGCAGCGCCCGGACAGGGGAAAAAGGGGGAACTGAAGCTTTCTTT.

This chain uses TRBV28 with TRBJ1-1; D is unclear. Germline assignment: CDR1 MDHEN and CDR2 SYDVKM. Trimming removed 6 bases at V and 1 base at J, with 9 bases between. The CDR3 extends over 13 amino acids. The CDR3 is CASRPGGNTEAFF. DNA of the CDR3: TGTGCCAGCAGACCCGGTGGGAACACTGAAGCTTTCTTT.

The gene calls are TRBV5-4 and TRBJ1-2, with 8 bases matching TRBD1. The germline V gene encodes CDR1 SGHNT and CDR2 YYREEE (reference sequence). V dropped 0 bases and J dropped 9; count of bases not matched to a gene: 4. This CDR3 region has 13 residues. CDR3: CASSLVGQDSYTF. The DNA of the CDR3 is TGTGCCAGCAGCTTGGTGGGACAGGATAGCTACACCTTC.

The DNA for the CDR3 is TGTGCCTGGAGTTCGACTGTTAGCAATCAGCCCCAGCATTTT. Amino acid sequence: CAWSSTVSNQPQHF. The rearrangement links TRBV30 to TRBJ1-5; D uncertain. CDR3 size: 14 residues. From germline, CDR1 is GTSNPN and CDR2 SVGIG (reference sequence). The V end was cut by 2 bases, the J end by 0 bases, with 8 bases between.

This chain uses TRBV30 with TRBJ1-5; D not certain. Trimming stripped 0 bases from V and 0 bases from J, with 12 bases between. Germline V gene data show CDR1 as GTSNPN and CDR2 as SVGIG (reference sequence). The CDR3 sequence is 16 residues long. This chain's CDR3 is CAWSVSGSYSNQPQHF. In DNA form, the CDR3 reads TGTGCCTGGAGTGTTTCCGGGAGTTATAGCAATCAGCCCCAGCATTTT. Together with reference TRBV30 and TRBJ1-5, the CDR3 gives the full variable domain: SQTIHQWPATLVQPVGSPLSLECTVEGTSNPNLYWYRQAAGRGLQLLFYSVGIGQISSEVPQNLSASRPQDRQFILSSKKLLLSDSGFYLCAWSVSGSYSNQPQHFGDGTRLSIL.

The chain joins TRBV7-2 to TRBJ2-7, with no clear D. CDR3 length: 14 amino acids. The germline V gene has CDR1 SGHTA and CDR2 FQGNSA. The germline V and J ends were trimmed by 5 bases and 3 bases, with 14 bases remaining between them. In DNA form, the CDR3 reads TGTGCCAGCAGCCCGTACCCTTCCTTCTACGAGCAGTACTTC. This gives the protein CASSPYPSFYEQYF.

The chain carries TRBV30 and TRBJ1-1; D remains unclear. The CDR3 has 13 residues. Germline loops: CDR1 GTSNPN, CDR2 SVGIG (reference sequence). Trimming pared 2 bases from V and 5 bases from J, leaving 12 bases between. The CDR3 nucleotides read TGTGCCTGGAGTATGGCGGGCGGGACTGAAGCTTTCTTT. Encoded protein: CAWSMAGGTEAFF.

The V call is TRBV29-1, the J call TRBJ2-3; no firm D call. The CDR3 is 12 amino acids. The V end was cut by 5 bases, the J end by 0 bases, with 6 bases between. Germline CDR1 is SQVTM and CDR2 is ANQGSEA. CDR3 in amino acids: CSVSGSTDTQYF. For the CDR3, the DNA is TGCAGCGTTAGTGGGAGCACAGATACGCAGTATTTT.

The chain joins TRBV27 to TRBJ1-1; TRBD1 matches at 8 bases. CDR3 length: 15 amino acids. The ends lost 7 bases at V and 1 base at J; junction bases unmatched: 8. Germline V gene data show CDR1 as MNHEY and CDR2 as SMNVEV (reference sequence). The CDR3 DNA reads as TGTGCCAGCATGGGCAGGGGGCGAAGGAACACTGAAGCTTTCTTT. Its protein is CASMGRGRRNTEAFF.

This clone has just a few counts. CDR3 residues: CASSDSKGPGTYGYTF. The CDR3 DNA follows: TGTGCCAGCAGTGACTCGAAAGGTCCGGGGACCTATGGCTACACCTTC. The chain carries TRBV6-4 and TRBJ1-2; perhaps TRBD1 as D (5 bases). Deletions cut 0 bases from V and 4 bases from J, with 15 bases between. Germline CDR1 and CDR2: MRHNA and SNTAGT. This CDR3 has 16 residues.

The V gene is TRBV19, the J gene TRBJ2-3; TRBD2 might be the D (6 bases). Germline values: CDR1 LNHDA, CDR2 SQIVND (reference sequence). The CDR3 consists of 13 residues. Deletions cut 6 bases from V and 5 bases from J, with 12 bases between. The CDR3 spells CASSAGRGDTQYF. As DNA, the CDR3 is TGTGCCAGTAGCGCGGGGCGGGGAGATACGCAGTATTTT.

V gene TRBV7-2 combines with J gene TRBJ1-4, with D uncertain. Germline V lookup: CDR1 SGHTA, CDR2 FQGNSA. The CDR3 contains 14 residues. V was trimmed by 5 bases and J by 4 bases, leaving 11 bases between them. CDR3 residues: CASSRAGGNEKLFF. The CDR3 bases are TGTGCCAGCAGCCGGGCCGGTGGTAATGAAAAACTGTTTTTT.

The chain combines TRBV5-1 with TRBJ2-7; 13 bases map to TRBD2. The CDR3 runs 14 residues. V lost 5 bases to trimming and J lost 5 bases; unmatched junction nucleotides: 4. From germline, CDR1 is SGHRS and CDR2 YFSETQ. CDR3 in DNA: TGCGCCAGCAGAGACGGACTAGCGGGAGACGAGCAGTACTTC. Amino acids: CASRDGLAGDEQYF.

This chain links TRBV27 with TRBJ1-1; the D gene is possibly TRBD1 (5 bases). CDR1 MNHEY and CDR2 SMNVEV come from the germline V gene (reference sequence). The CDR3 is 16 residues long. Trimming left V 10 bases short and J 0 bases short, with 21 bases between. CDR3 nucleotide sequence: TGTGCCACGCGTGGCGGAAGGGGATCCATGAACACTGAAGCTTTCTTT. As protein: CATRGGRGSMNTEAFF.

The chain combines TRBV6-1 with TRBJ1-1, with TRBD1 identical over 8 bases. CDR1 is MNHNS, CDR2 SASEGT, per germline. The V and J ends lost 6 bases and 5 bases, in that order; junction bases with no gene match: 8. The CDR3 runs 14 residues. The CDR3 spells CASSLDRGRTEAFF. CDR3 nucleotides: TGTGCCAGCAGCCTTGACAGGGGAAGGACTGAAGCTTTCTTT.

This chain connects TRBV7-9 to TRBJ1-2, with TRBD1 matching 9 bases. Germline loops: CDR1 SEHNR, CDR2 FQNEAQ (reference sequence). V trimming: 4 bases; J trimming: 5 bases; junction bases outside the gene matches: 8. The CDR3 runs 15 residues. CDR3 residues: CASSSLQGALYGYTF. CDR3 nucleotides: TGTGCCAGCAGCTCGCTACAGGGGGCTTTATATGGCTACACCTTC.

The rearrangement uses TRBV5-1 and TRBJ2-2; 12 nucleotides agree with TRBD2. V was pared by 6 bases and J by 4 bases, with 7 bases of the junction left unmatched. Germline CDR1 is SGHRS and CDR2 is YFSETQ. There are 16 residues in the CDR3. This CDR3 reads CASTPRTSGITGELFF. The DNA for the CDR3 is TGCGCCAGCACACCCCGGACTAGCGGGATCACCGGGGAGCTGTTTTTT.

V gene TRBV30 combines with J gene TRBJ2-3; 13 bases align to TRBD2. Trimming took 2 bases from V and 8 from J; bases not matched to a gene: 10. Germline CDR1 is GTSNPN and CDR2 is SVGIG (reference sequence). The length of the CDR3 is 16 residues. CDR3 DNA sequence: TGTGCCTGGAGTCTAGGACTAGCGGGAGCGGCGGGTACGCAGTATTTT. Protein sequence: CAWSLGLAGAAGTQYF. The variable domain in full, completed from reference TRBV30 and TRBJ2-3, reads SQTIHQWPATLVQPVGSPLSLECTVEGTSNPNLYWYRQAAGRGLQLLFYSVGIGQISSEVPQNLSASRPQDRQFILSSKKLLLSDSGFYLCAWSLGLAGAAGTQYFGPGTRLTVL.

The rearrangement uses TRBV6-5 and TRBJ1-2; 7 bases fit TRBD1. Germline CDR1 reads MNHEY; CDR2 reads SVGAGI. The CDR3 runs to 13 residues. V lost 4 bases and J lost 6; bases outside the gene matches: 5. The CDR3 nucleotides read TGTGCCAGCAGTTGGGGACAGCGGGATGGCTACACCTTC. Translating it yields CASSWGQRDGYTF.

The rearrangement uses TRBV6-6 and TRBJ2-7; 9 bases map to TRBD2. Unmatched junction bases numbered 4, after V lost 4 bases and J lost 0 bases. This CDR3 has 15 residues. CDR1 is MNHNY, CDR2 SVGAGI, per germline (reference sequence). The CDR3 nucleotides are TGTGCCAGCAGTTTTCTAGCGGGGAGCTCCTACGAGCAGTACTTC. It specifies CASSFLAGSSYEQYF.

Only one count was recorded for this clone. The rearrangement links TRBV6-1 to TRBJ1-1; D not certain. This CDR3 has 15 amino acids. CDR1 is MNHNS, CDR2 SASEGT, per germline. V was shortened by 7 bases and J by 1 base, with 16 bases between the two germline ends. The CDR3 coding sequence is TGTGCCAGCACCAGACTTAGGCAGGAGAACACTGAAGCTTTCTTT. Encoded protein: CASTRLRQENTEAFF.

This clone has only a few counts. The rearrangement links TRBV30 to TRBJ1-1; weak D call: TRBD1 (6 bases). The CDR3 has 13 residues. With 5 bases removed from V and 0 bases from J, the gap between germline ends came to 10 bases. Germline loops: CDR1 GTSNPN, CDR2 SVGIG (reference sequence). The CDR3 protein is CAWGQTLNTEAFF. CDR3 bases: TGTGCCTGGGGACAGACCTTGAACACTGAAGCTTTCTTT.

The V and J genes are TRBV27 and TRBJ1-1; D is unresolved. CDR1 is MNHEY, CDR2 SMNVEV, per germline (reference sequence). The CDR3 is made up of 12 amino acids. V lost 4 bases, J lost 5 bases, and 8 bases lay in between. CDR3 sequence: CASSSRWTEAFF. As DNA, the CDR3 is TGTGCCAGCAGTTCGCGATGGACTGAAGCTTTCTTT.

V is TRBV27 and J is TRBJ2-7; a possible D gene is TRBD1 (6 bases). Germline CDR1 MNHEY, CDR2 SMNVEV (reference sequence). The CDR3 extends over 16 amino acids. V dropped 6 bases and J dropped 3 bases, with 21 bases sitting between them. The DNA of the CDR3 is TGTGCCAGCAGCACCCGCCGGGACAAGGGGTTCTACGAGCAGTACTTC. Protein sequence: CASSTRRDKGFYEQYF.

This chain uses TRBV4-1 with TRBJ2-7; D gene uncertain. CDR1 and CDR2 (germline): MGHRA, YSYEKL. Trimming stripped 0 bases from V and 0 bases from J, with 9 bases between. CDR3 size: 15 residues. The CDR3 loop reads CASSQDNHASYEQYF. Here the CDR3 DNA reads TGCGCCAGCAGCCAAGATAACCACGCCTCCTACGAGCAGTACTTC.

This clone has a single count. This sequence joins TRBV6-5 and TRBJ1-1, with TRBD1 matching 7 bases. V shed 2 bases and J 1 base; nucleotides not matched to a gene: 4. There are 15 residues in the CDR3. CDR1 MNHEY and CDR2 SVGAGI come from the germline V gene. The CDR3 protein is CASSYAGQANTEAFF. The CDR3 nucleotides read TGTGCCAGCAGTTACGCTGGACAGGCGAACACTGAAGCTTTCTTT.

The rearrangement joins TRBV7-2 to TRBJ2-2, with TRBD1 matching 8 bases. V shed 5 bases and J 1 base; nucleotides not matched to a gene: 3. This CDR3 is 15 amino acids long. The germline V gene has CDR1 SGHTA and CDR2 FQGNSA. The CDR3 region is CASSPDRENTGELFF. In nucleotides, the CDR3 is TGTGCCAGCAGCCCGGACAGGGAGAACACCGGGGAGCTGTTTTTT.

This chain connects TRBV6-5 to TRBJ2-5; D may be TRBD1 or TRBD2 (5 bases each). Trimming shortened V by 2 bases and J by 1 base, and 14 bases separated the two germline ends. The germline CDR1 and CDR2 sequences are MNHEY and SVGAGI. The CDR3 contains 16 residues. The CDR3 loop reads CASSYGAERGQETQYF. As DNA, the CDR3 is TGTGCCAGCAGTTACGGTGCAGAGAGGGGCCAAGAGACCCAGTACTTC.